This entry concerns a single T cell receptor (beta chain). The sample holds many counts of this clonotype. No antigen is known for it. Per-nucleotide qualities are absent, and no much larger clonotype sits a single base away. This entry belongs to a study of human T cells and chemical hapten exposure (dated by TCRdb to the early 2020s). About the full investigation: For sensitization, 2% DPC in acetone was applied to a roughly 2 cm by roughly 2 cm area of upper inner arm skin. Throughout the roughly 23-week study period, patients were also given weekly therapeutic DPC doses on the scalp. Patch testing on the upper back used Finn chambers containing 0.01% DPC, with scoring done after 6 days according to International Contact Dermatitis Research Group standards. The patient cohort, mostly female, included alopecia areata with under or over 50% scalp involvement, alopecia totalis and alopecia universalis. Libraries were combined into a pool for sequencing, and differences in TCR yield between samples came mainly from small differences in library volumes within the pool. This study followed changes in the peripheral blood TCR repertoire in vivo during primary and secondary sensitization of alopecia patients to the hapten diphenylcyclopropenone (DPC). Blood was sampled from patients pre-sensitization (week 0) and at 2, 6 and about 24 weeks after DPC sensitization. Blood for TCR sequencing was provided by twenty-nine alopecia patients at one to four time points (pre-sensitization, 2, 6 and 24 weeks). Overall study results and their limits: DPC sensitization did not change the number of TCRs with a frequency above 1 in 1000, and there was no evidence of changes in global repertoire structure. Patch test score was positively correlated with the number of PT1 expanded TCRs, with significance at thresholds 8, 16 and 32 but not at 4. Expanded TCRs formed significantly more large CDR3 similarity clusters than pre-sensitization or healthy control sets, consistent with antigen-driven responses. Repeated subsampling changed both the strength of the expansion versus patch-test correlation and the threshold at which the correlation became significant. Alopecia, a presumed autoimmune disease, was present in all patients, so the immune response of the patients might differ from that of healthy individuals.

The library was prepared using RACE. The sample was run on a NextSeq 500. During library preparation, unique molecular identifiers were attached to individual cDNA molecules so that TCRs could be counted in a quantitative, reproducible way. From each blood RNA sample, both TCR alpha and TCR beta chains were sequenced. In the paper's pipeline: The median number of TCRs per sample was 95,638, ranging from about 20,000 to 690,600. V, J and CDR3 annotation of the TCR reads was performed with the Decombinator software suite. For PS versus PT1 abundance plots, all samples were subsampled to the same number of TCRs (28,000). TCRs were defined as expanded if absent before sensitization and observed at least eight times at the 2-week time point. The public reads were reanalyzed by TCRdb: fastp trimming at Q25, MiXCR alignment, in-frame beta chains only. Each entry merges the rows of one CDR3 protein and shows their most common DNA and genes. The V and J calls shown here were made by TCRdb, not taken from the authors' results. The table for this sample lists 300,000 to 450,000 distinct CDR3 sequences; 4.8% of them were counted only once. The top ten clonotypes cover around 2% of the sample.

This specimen's time point label, per the study, means: patch test 1, 2 weeks after DPC sensitization. The sample's treatment or condition label is to be understood as: therapeutic diphenylcyclopropenone sensitization with weekly scalp DPC. At each patch-test visit, blood was drawn before the patch test was applied. Patients were considered eligible if aged 18 to 70, diagnosed with alopecia and deemed suitable for DPC therapy, and patients were excluded if pregnant. Unfractionated whole blood was collected in Tempus Blood RNA tubes, and total RNA was extracted from that blood. The starting material was whole blood, obtained in connection with sensitization to the hapten diphenylcyclopropenone (DPC). The TCR comes from a woman aged 50 to 60 with alopecia areata. Some clones in this sample may be carry-over from other donors' samples.

This receptor has the CDR3 CAIKGSEQETQYF. The DNA is as follows: TGTGCCATCAAGGGTTCGGAACAAGAGACCCAGTACTTC. Recombination linked TRBV10-3 to TRBJ2-5; the D gene is unclear. Relative to germline, V is 7 bases shorter and J is 2 bases shorter, with 11 bases between their ends. From its cysteine to its phenylalanine, the CDR3 spans 13 amino acids. The DNA shown is the 39-base CDR3, in frame from base 1. Per the germline V gene, ENHRY is the CDR1 and SYGVKD is the CDR2.